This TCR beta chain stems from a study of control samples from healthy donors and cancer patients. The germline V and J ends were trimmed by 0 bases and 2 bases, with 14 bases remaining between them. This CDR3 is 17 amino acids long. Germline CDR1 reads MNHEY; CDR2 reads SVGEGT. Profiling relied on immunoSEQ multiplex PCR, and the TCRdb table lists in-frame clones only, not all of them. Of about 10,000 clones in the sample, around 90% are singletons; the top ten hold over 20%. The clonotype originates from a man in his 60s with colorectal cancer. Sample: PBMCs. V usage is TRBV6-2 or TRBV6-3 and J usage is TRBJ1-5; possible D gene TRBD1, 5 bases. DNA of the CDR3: TGTGCCAGCAGTTACTCGGGGACTTTTGGGGGCAATCAGCCCCAGCATTTT. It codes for CASSYSGTFGGNQPQHF.